This T cell receptor beta chain was observed in a study of blood T cell repertoires in COVID-19. The CDR3 contains 15 residues. Per the germline V gene, CDR1 is SEHNR and CDR2 is FQNEAQ (reference sequence). The V end was cut by 9 bases, the J end by 0 bases, with 12 bases between. This clone showed up just once. Here immunoSEQ multiplex PCR was the method, and the copy in TCRdb shows in-frame clones only, minus some. Of 45,000 or so clones in the sample, about nine tenths were seen once. This TCR derives from a man between 65 and 85 years old with active COVID-19. J is TRBJ2-6 and V is TRBV7-9; the D gene is possibly TRBD2 (6 bases). Sequenced: peripheral blood. The CDR3 sequence is CASGAGNSGANVLTF. CDR3 nucleotide sequence: TGTGCCAGTGGGGCGGGGAACTCTGGGGCCAACGTCCTGACTTTC.